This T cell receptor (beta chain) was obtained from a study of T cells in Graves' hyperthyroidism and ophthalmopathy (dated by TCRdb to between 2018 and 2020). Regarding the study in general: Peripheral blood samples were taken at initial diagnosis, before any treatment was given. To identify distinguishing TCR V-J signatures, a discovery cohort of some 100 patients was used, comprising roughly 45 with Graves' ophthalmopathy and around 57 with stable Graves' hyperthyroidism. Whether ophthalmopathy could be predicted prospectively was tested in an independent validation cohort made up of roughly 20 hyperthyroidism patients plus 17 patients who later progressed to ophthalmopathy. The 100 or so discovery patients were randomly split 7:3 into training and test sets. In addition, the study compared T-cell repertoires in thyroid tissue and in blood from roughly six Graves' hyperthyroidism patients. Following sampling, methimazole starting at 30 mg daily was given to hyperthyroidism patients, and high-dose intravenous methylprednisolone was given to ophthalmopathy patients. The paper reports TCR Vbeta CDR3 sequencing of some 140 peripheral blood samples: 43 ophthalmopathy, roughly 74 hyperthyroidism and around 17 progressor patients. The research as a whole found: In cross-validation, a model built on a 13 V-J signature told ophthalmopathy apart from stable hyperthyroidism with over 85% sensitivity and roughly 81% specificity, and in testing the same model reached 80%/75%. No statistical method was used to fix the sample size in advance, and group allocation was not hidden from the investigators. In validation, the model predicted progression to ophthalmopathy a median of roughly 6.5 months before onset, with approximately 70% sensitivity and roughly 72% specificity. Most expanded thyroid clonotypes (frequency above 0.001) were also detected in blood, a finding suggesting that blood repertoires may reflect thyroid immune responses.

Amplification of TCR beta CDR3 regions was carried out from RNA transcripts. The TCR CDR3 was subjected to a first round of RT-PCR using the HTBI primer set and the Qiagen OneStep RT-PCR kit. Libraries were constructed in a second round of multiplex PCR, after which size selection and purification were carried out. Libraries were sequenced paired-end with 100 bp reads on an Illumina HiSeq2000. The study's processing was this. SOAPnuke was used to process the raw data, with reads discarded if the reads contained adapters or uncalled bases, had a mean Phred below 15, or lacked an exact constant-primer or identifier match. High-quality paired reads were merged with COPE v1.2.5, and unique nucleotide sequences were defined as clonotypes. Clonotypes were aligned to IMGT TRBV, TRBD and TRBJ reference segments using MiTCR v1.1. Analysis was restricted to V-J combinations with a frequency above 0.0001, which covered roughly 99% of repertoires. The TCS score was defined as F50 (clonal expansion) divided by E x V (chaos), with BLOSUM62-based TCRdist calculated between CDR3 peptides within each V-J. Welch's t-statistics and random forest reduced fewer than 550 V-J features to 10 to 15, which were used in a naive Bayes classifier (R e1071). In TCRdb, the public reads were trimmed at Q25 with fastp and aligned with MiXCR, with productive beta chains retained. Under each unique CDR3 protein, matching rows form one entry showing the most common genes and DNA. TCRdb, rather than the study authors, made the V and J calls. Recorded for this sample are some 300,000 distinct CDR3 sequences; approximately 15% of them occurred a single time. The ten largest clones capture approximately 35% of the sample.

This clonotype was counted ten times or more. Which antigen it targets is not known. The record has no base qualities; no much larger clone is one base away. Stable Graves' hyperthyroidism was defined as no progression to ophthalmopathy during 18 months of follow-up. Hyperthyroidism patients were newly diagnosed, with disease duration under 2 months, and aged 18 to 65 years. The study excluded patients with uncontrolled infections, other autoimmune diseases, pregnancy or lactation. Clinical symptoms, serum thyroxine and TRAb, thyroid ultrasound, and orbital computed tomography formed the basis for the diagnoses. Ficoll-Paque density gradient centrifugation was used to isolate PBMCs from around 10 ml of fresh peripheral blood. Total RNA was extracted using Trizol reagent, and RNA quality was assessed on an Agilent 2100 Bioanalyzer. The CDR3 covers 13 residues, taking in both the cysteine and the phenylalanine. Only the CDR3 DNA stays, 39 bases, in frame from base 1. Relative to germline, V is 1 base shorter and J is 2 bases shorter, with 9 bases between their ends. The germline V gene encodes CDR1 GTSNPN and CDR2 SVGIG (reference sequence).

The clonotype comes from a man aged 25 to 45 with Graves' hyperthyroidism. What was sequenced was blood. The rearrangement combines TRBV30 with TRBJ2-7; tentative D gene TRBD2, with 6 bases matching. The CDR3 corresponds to CAWSDGSAYEQYF. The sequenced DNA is TGTGCCTGGAGTGACGGGAGCGCCTACGAGCAGTACTTC.